Listed below are T cell receptor beta chains from one sample, sequenced in a study of PD-1 blockade in classical Hodgkin lymphoma. Sequencing used immunoSEQ multiplex PCR; TCRdb keeps in-frame clones, though not all of them. The sample holds over 80,000 clones, more than 70% seen once. Sequenced material: peripheral blood mononuclear cells (PBMCs), taken before the fourth cycle of nivolumab. These receptors all come from a human donor with classical Hodgkin lymphoma. The conserved cysteine and the conserved F or W are not part of the CDR3 here. The order of the fields is CDR3 protein, clone size, J gene, V gene. Clone size is given for some rows only: seen once, a few or many times, or a class if the clone is expanded.

ASSSTGAPGANYGYT,.,TRBJ1-2,TRBV5-6
ASSHTTDGYT,.,TRBJ1-2,TRBV4-1
ASSEQGAVSGTGELF,.,TRBJ2-2,TRBV7-6
ASSQDLADYYEQY,.,TRBJ2-7,TRBV4-3
ASTWDSPNYGYT,few,TRBJ1-2,TRBV2
ASRAGTRGTDTQY,.,TRBJ2-3,TRBV10-1
ASSSVGTATNEKLF,.,TRBJ1-4,TRBV5-1
ASSLGTPNYEQY,few,TRBJ2-7,TRBV11-1
ASSLGVENTGELF,.,TRBJ2-2,TRBV5-8
ASSVEGGGETQY,.,TRBJ2-5,TRBV9
ASSPDRAYEQY,.,TRBJ2-7,TRBV11-2
ASSSLGTEAF,.,TRBJ1-1,TRBV7-9